Included here is one T cell receptor (beta chain) sequence, with context. Antigen unknown. The V gene's germline CDR1 is SGDLS and CDR2 YYNGEE. This CDR3 is built from 16 residues. Trimming cost V 0 bases and J 5 bases, with 14 bases left between them. This specimen comes from a study of OX40 agonist ivuxolimab in advanced cancers. About the study: Intravenous ivuxolimab was administered to patients every 2 weeks at 0.01 to 10 mg/kg. Treatment received earlier with anti-PD-1, anti-PD-L1 or anti-CTLA-4 agents was allowed, and approximately 44% had some. Study-wide points: Low clonal expansion, among the lowest seen, marked partial responders at 0.1-3.0 mg/kg. It was not determined which antigens were specifically recognized by the peripheral T cells that had undergone clonal expansion.

Generated by immunoSEQ multiplex PCR, the TCRdb table keeps only in-frame clones and is missing some. The sample contains just over 80,000 clones, about 88% of which appear only once. V usage is TRBV9 and J usage is TRBJ2-2; the D call may be TRBD1 or TRBD2 (5 bases each). The TCR comes from an adult with an advanced solid tumor such as melanoma, head and neck, liver or kidney cancer. The material was CD4+ or CD8+ T cells sorted from blood, obtained in a trial of the OX40 agonist ivuxolimab. In nucleotides, the CDR3 is TGTGCCAGCAGCGTAGGGGGGAATGAGGTTACCGGGGAGCTGTTTTTT. Translated: CASSVGGNEVTGELFF.